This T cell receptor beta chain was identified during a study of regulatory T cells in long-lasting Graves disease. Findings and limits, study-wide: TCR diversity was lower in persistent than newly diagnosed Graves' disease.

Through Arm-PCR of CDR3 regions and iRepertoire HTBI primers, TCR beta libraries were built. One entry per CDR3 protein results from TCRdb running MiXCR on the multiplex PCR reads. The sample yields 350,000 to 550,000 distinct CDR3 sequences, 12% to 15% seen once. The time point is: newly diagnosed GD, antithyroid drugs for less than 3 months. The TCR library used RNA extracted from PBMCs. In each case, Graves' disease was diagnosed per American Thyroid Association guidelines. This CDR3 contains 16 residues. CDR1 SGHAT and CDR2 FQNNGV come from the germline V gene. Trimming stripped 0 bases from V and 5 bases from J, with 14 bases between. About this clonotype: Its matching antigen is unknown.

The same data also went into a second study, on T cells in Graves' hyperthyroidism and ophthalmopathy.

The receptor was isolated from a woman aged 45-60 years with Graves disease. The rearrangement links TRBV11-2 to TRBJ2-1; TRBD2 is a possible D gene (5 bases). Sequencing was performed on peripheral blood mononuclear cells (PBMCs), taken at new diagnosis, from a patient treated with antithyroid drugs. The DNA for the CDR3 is TGTGCCAGCAGCTTAGAGTGGAGGACTCACAACAATGAGCAGTTCTTC. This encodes CASSLEWRTHNNEQFF.